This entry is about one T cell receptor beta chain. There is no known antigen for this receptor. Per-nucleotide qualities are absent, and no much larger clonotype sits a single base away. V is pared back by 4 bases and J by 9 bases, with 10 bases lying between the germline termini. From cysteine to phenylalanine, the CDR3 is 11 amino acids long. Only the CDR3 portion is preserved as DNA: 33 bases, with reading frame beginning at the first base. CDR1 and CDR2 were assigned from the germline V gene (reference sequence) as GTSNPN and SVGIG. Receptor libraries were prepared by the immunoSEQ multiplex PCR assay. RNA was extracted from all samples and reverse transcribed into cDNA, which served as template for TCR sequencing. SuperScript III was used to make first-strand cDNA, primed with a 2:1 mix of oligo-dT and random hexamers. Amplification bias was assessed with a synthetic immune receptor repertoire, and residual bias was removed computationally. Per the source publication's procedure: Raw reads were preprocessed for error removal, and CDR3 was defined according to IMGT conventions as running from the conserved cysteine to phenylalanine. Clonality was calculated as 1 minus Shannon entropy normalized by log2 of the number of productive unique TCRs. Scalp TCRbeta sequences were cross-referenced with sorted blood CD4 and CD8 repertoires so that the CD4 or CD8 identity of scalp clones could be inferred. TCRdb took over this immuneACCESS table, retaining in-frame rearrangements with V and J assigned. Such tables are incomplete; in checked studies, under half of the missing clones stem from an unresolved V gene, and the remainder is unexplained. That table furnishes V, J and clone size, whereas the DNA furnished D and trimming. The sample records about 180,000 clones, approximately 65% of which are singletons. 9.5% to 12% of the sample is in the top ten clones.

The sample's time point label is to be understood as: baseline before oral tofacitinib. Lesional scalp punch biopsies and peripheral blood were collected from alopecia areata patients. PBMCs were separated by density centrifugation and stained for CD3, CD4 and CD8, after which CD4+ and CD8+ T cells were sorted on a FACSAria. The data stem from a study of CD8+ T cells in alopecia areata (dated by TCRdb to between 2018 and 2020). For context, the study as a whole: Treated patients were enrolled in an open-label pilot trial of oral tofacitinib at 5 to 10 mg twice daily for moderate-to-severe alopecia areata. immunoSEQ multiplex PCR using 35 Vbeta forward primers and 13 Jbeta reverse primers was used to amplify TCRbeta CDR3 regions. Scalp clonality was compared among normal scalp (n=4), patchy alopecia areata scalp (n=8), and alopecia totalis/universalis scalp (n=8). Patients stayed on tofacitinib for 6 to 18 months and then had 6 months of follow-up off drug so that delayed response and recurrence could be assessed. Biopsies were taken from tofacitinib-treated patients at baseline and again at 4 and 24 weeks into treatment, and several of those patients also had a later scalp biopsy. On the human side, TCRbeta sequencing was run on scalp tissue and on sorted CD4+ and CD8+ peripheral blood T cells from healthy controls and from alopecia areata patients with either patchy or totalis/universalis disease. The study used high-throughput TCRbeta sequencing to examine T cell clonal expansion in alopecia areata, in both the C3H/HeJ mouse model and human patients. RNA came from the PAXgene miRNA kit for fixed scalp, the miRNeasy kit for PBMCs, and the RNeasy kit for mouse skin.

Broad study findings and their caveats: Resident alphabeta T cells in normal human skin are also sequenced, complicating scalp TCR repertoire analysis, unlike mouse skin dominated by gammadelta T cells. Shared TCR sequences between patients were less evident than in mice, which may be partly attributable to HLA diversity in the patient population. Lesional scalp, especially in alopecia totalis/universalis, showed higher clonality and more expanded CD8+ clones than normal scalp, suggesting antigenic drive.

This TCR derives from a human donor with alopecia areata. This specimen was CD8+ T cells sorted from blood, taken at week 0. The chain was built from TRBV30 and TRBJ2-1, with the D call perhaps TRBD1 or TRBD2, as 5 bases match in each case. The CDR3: CAWTGRGEQFF. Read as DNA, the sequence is TGTGCCTGGACGGGGCGTGGTGAGCAGTTCTTC.